Listed below are T cell receptor beta chains from one sample, sequenced in a study of CD8 T cells in ankylosing spondylitis. TCRdb called the 5' RACE reads again in MiXCR, with one record for every CDR3 protein. The data contain about 130,000 distinct CDR3 sequences, more than 6.5% of them seen just once; the ten biggest clones take up 12%. The sequencing sample was made of blood, either unsorted or a sorted T cell fraction (not recorded which). These TCRs come from a male donor with ankylosing spondylitis or in good health (not recorded which). Both conserved end residues are part of each CDR3. A D gene is named only where the DNA matches it firmly. Rows may omit the clone size; those that give it use once, few, many or a size class.

j_call d_call clone_size v_call cdr3_nt cdr3_aa
TRBJ2-1 - many TRBV18 TGTGCCAGCTCACGCCCGGGAGTTCTACACAATGAGCAGTTCTTC CASSRPGVLHNEQFF
TRBJ2-1 TRBD2 many TRBV7-2 TGTGCCAGCACAGCGGGACTAACGGGGGACAATGAGCAGTTCTTC CASTAGLTGDNEQFF
TRBJ2-2 TRBD1 many TRBV5-1 TGCGCCAGCAGCTACGGAACAGGGGGATCGACCGGGGAGCTGTTTTTT CASSYGTGGSTGELFF
TRBJ2-1 TRBD2 - TRBV19 TGTGCCAGTAGTATAGGACTAGCGGGGACCAATGAGCAGTTCTTC CASSIGLAGTNEQFF
TRBJ2-2 - many TRBV10-3 TGTGCCATCAGTGAGTCGGGGAACACCGGGGAGCTGTTTTTT CAISESGNTGELFF
TRBJ2-4 - many TRBV20-1 TGCAGTGCTAGAGACGTACAGGGCGGGAAAAACATTCAGTACTTC CSARDVQGGKNIQYF
TRBJ2-7 TRBD1 many TRBV20-1 TGCAGTGCTAGAGATCTCGGCAGGGGGACCTACGAGCAGTACTTC CSARDLGRGTYEQYF
TRBJ2-4 TRBD1 many TRBV20-1 TGCAGTGCCACCTCAGGGGGCGGGAAAGTCAAGCTGGACATTCAGTACTTC CSATSGGGKVKLDIQYF
TRBJ1-1 - many TRBV5-1 TGCGCCAGCAGCTTGGACAGGGCGACGCTCTTCGGAACTGAAGCTTTCTTT CASSLDRATLFGTEAFF
TRBJ2-7 - many TRBV7-2 TGTGCCAGCAGTCAGGACCCTCCGGAGGGCGAGCAGTACTTC CASSQDPPEGEQYF
TRBJ2-6 - many TRBV27 TGTGCCAGCAGTTTTCTGAGCCCCTCTGGGGCCAACGTCCTGACTTTC CASSFLSPSGANVLTF
TRBJ2-1 - many TRBV7-2 TGTGCCAGCAGCCCGGTGAGGGCTCTATACAATGAGCAGTTCTTC CASSPVRALYNEQFF
TRBJ1-1 - many TRBV6-5 TGTGCCAGCAGTTACTCTACAGGTGCGAACACTGAAGCTTTCTTT CASSYSTGANTEAFF
TRBJ2-5 TRBD2 many TRBV5-1 TGCGCCAGCAGCCCAAGGACTAGCGGGGTACAGACCCAGTACTTC CASSPRTSGVQTQYF
TRBJ2-3 TRBD1 - TRBV11-1 TGTGCCAGCAGCGTCCGCAGGGGGACGGAGGCACCGCTAACTAGCACAGATACGCAGTATTTT CASSVRRGTEAPLTSTDTQYF
TRBJ2-1 - many TRBV5-1 TGCGCCAGCAGCTTGGTGGCAGTGTCCTACAATGAGCAGTTCTTC CASSLVAVSYNEQFF
TRBJ2-5 - many TRBV5-1 TGCGCCAGCAGCTTTGCGGGCGCGCCCCAAGAGACCCAGTACTTC CASSFAGAPQETQYF
TRBJ1-5 - many TRBV7-2 TGTGCCAGCAACAGACAGAGCAATCAGCCCCAGCATTTT CASNRQSNQPQHF
TRBJ1-4 TRBD1 many TRBV6-5 TGTGCCAGCAGTTACGCCTCGACAGGGGGAGAGCTGTTTTTT CASSYASTGGELFF
TRBJ2-3 - many TRBV5-1 TGCGCCAGCAGCTTGGGGGACAGCACAGATACGCAGTATTTT CASSLGDSTDTQYF
TRBJ2-2 - few TRBV29-1 TGCAGCGTTGCCGGGTCTCTACCCACCGGGGAGCTGTTTTTT CSVAGSLPTGELFF
TRBJ1-2 - many TRBV5-1 TGCGCCAGCAGCTTGGCCGGGGGCAGAGATGGCTACACCTTC CASSLAGGRDGYTF